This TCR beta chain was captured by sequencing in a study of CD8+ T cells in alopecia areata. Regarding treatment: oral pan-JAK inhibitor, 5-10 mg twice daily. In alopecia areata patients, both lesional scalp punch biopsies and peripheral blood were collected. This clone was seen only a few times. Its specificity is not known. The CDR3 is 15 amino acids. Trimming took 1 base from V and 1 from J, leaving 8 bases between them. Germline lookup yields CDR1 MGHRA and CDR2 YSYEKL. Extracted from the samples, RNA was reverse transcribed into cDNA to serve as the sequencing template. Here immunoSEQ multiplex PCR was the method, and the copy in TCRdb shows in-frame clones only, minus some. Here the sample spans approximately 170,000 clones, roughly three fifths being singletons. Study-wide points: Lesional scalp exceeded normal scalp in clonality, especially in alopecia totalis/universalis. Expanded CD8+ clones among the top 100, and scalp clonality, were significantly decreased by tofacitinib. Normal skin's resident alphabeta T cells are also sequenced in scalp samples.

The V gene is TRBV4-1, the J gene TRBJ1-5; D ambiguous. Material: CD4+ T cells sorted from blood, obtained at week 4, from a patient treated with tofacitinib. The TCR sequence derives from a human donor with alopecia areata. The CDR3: CASSQVIGSNQPQHF. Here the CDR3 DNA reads TGCGCCAGCAGCCAAGTTATTGGGAGCAATCAGCCCCAGCATTTT.